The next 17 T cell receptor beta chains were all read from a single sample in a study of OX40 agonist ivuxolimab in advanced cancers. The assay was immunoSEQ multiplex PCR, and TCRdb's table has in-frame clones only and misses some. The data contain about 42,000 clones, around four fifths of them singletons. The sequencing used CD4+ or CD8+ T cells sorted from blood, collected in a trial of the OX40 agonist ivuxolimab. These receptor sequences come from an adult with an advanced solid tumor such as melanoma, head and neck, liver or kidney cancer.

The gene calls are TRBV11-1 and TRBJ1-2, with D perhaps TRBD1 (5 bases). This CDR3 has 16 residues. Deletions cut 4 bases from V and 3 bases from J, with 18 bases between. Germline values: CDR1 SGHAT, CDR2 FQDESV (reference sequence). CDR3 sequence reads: CASSSGPGPDYYGYTF. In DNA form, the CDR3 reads TGTGCCAGCAGCTCCGGGCCGGGACCTGACTACTATGGCTACACCTTC. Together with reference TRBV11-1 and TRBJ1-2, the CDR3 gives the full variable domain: EAEVAQSPRYKITEKSQAVAFWCDPISGHATLYWYRQILGQGPELLVQFQDESVVDDSQLPKDRFSAERLKGVDSTLKIQPAELGDSAMYLCASSSGPGPDYYGYTFGSGTRLTVV.

Here the CDR3 reads CASSPGLAGVETQYF. DNA of the CDR3: TGTGCCAGCAGCCCCGGACTAGCGGGAGTCGAGACCCAGTACTTC. This sequence joins TRBV28 and TRBJ2-5, with 13 bases matching TRBD2. The CDR3 consists of 15 residues. The ends lost 6 bases at V and 5 bases at J; junction bases unmatched: 6. Germline V CDR1 and CDR2: MDHEN, SYDVKM. Full variable domain (missing parts from reference TRBV28 and TRBJ2-5): DVKVTQSSRYLVKRTGEKVFLECVQDMDHENMFWYRQDPGLGLRLIYFSYDVKMKEKGDIPEGYSVSREKKERFSLILESASTNQTSMYLCASSPGLAGVETQYFGPGTRLLVL.

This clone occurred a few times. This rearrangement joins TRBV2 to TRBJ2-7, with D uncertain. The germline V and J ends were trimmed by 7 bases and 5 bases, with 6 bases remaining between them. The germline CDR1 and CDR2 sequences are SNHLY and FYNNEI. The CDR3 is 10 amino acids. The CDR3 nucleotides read TGTGCCAGCAACGGCCACGAGCAGTACGTC. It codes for CASNGHEQYV.

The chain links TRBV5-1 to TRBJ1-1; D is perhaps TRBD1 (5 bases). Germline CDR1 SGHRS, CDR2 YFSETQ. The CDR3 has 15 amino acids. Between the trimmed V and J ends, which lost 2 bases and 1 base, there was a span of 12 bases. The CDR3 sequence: CASSFQGPGNTEAFF. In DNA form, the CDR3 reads TGCGCCAGCAGCTTCCAGGGTCCGGGGAACACTGAAGCTTTCTTT.

Here the CDR3 reads CASSLVPGMNTEAFF. In DNA form, the CDR3 reads TGTGCCAGCAGCTTGGTTCCGGGGATGAACACTGAAGCTTTCTTT. This chain joins TRBV5-4 and TRBJ1-1; no clear D. CDR1 is SGHNT, CDR2 YYREEE, per germline (reference sequence). Trimming took 0 bases from V and 0 from J, leaving 9 bases between them. This CDR3 is built from 15 residues.

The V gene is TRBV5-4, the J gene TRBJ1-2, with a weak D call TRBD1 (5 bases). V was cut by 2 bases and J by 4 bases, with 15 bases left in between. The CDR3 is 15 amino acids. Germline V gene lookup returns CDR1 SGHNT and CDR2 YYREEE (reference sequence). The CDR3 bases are TGTGCCAGCAGCTTCGGCTTTGGGGGGGTCTATGGCTACACCTTC. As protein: CASSFGFGGVYGYTF.

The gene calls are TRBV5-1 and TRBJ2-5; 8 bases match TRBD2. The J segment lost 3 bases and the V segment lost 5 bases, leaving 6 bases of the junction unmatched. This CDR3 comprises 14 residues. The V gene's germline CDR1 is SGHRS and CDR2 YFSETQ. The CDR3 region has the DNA TGCGCCAGCAGTCTTAGCGGGAATGAAGAGACCCAGTACTTC. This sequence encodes CASSLSGNEETQYF.

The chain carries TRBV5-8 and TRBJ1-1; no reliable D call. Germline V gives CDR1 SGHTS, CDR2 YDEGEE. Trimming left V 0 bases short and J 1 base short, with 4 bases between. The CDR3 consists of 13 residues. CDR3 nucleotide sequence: TGTGCCAGCAGCTTGGGACCGAACACTGAAGCTTTCTTT. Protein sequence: CASSLGPNTEAFF.

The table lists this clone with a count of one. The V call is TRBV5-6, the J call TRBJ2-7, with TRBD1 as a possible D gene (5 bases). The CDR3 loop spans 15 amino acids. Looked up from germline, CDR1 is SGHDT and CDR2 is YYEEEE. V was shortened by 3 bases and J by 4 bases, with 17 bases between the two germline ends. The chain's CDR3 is CASSSWVAGWYEQYF. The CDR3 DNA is TGTGCCAGCAGCTCGTGGGTAGCAGGGTGGTACGAGCAGTACTTC.

CDR3 nucleotides: TGTGCCTGGGCCCGGGACAGGCCCTATGGCTACACCTTC. Amino acid sequence: CAWARDRPYGYTF. This chain links TRBV30 with TRBJ1-2; 8 bases agree with TRBD1. Germline CDR1 reads GTSNPN; CDR2 reads SVGIG (reference sequence). Trimming removed 5 bases from V and 4 bases from J; junction bases left unmatched: 6. The CDR3 is 13 amino acids.

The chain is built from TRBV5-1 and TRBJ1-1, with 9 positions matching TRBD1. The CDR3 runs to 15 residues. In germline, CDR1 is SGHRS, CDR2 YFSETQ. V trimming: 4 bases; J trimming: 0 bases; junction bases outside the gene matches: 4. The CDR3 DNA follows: TGCGCCAGCAGCCCGGGACAGGGTCTGAACACTGAAGCTTTCTTT. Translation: CASSPGQGLNTEAFF.

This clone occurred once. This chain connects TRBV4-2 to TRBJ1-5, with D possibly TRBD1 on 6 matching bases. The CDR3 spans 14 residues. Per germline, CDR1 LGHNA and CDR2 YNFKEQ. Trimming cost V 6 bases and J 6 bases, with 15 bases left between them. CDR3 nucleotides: TGTGCCAGCAGTTACGGGGGGGGCGGTCAGCCCCAGCATTTT. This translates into CASSYGGGGQPQHF.

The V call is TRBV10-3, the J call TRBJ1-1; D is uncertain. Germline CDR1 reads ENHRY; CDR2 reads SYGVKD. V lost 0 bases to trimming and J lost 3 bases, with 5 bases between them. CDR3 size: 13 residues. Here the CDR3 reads CAISESFDTEAFF. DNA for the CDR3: TGTGCCATCAGTGAGTCATTTGACACTGAAGCTTTCTTT.

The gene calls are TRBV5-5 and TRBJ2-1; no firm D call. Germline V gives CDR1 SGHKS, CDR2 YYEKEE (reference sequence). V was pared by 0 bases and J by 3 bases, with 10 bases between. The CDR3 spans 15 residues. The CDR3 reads CASSLAPSDYNEQFF. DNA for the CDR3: TGTGCCAGCAGCTTGGCCCCATCGGACTACAATGAGCAGTTCTTC.

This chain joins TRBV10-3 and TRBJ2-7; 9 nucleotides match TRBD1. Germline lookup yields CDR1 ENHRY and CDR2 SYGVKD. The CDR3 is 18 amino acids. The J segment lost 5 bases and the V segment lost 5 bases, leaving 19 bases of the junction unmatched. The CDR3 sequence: CAISKLRSAGTGKDEQYF. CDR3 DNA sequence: TGTGCCATCAGTAAGCTTCGCTCGGCGGGGACAGGGAAGGACGAGCAGTACTTC.

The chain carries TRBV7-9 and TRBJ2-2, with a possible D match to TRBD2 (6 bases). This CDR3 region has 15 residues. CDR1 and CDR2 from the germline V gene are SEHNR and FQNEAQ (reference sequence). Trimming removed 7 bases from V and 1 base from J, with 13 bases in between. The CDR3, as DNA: TGTGCCAGCAAACGGGAGATCGGGAACACCGGGGAGCTGTTTTTT. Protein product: CASKREIGNTGELFF.

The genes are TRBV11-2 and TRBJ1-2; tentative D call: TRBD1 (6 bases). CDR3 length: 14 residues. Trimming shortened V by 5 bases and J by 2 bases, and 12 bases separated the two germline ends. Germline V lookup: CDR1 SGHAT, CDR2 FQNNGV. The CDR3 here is CASSPAGANYGYTF. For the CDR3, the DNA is TGTGCCAGCAGCCCAGCGGGGGCGAACTATGGCTACACCTTC. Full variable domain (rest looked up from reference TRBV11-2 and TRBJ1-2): EAGVAQSPRYKIIEKRQSVAFWCNPISGHATLYWYQQILGQGPKLLIQFQNNGVVDDSQLPKDRFSAERLKGVDSTLKIQPAKLEDSAVYLCASSPAGANYGYTFGSGTRLTVV.